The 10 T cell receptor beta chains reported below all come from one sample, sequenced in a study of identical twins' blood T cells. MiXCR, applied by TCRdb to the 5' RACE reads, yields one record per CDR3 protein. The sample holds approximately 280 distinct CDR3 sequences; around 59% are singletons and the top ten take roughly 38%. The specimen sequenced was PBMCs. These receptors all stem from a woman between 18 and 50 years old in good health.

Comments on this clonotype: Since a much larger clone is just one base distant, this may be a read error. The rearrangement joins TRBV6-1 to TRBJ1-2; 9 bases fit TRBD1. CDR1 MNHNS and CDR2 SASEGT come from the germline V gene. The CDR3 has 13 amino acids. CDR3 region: CASKQGADYGHTF. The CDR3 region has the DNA TGTGCCAGCAAACAGGGGGCAGACTATGGCCACACCTTC.

CDR3 residues: CASSESGGSYNEQFF. CDR3 in DNA: TGTGCCAGCAGTGAAAGCGGAGGCTCCTACAATGAGCAGTTCTTC. The rearrangement joins TRBV6-4 to TRBJ2-1; possible D gene TRBD2, 5 bases. Between the trimmed V and J ends, which lost 3 bases and 0 bases, there was a span of 9 bases. Looked up from germline, CDR1 is MRHNA and CDR2 is SNTAGT. CDR3 length equals 15 residues.

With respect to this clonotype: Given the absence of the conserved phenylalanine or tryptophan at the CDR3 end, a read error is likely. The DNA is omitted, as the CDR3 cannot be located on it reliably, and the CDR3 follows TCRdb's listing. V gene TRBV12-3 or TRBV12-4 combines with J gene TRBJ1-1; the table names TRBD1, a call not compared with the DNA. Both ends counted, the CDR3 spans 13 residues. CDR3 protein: CASSSDRATILNL.

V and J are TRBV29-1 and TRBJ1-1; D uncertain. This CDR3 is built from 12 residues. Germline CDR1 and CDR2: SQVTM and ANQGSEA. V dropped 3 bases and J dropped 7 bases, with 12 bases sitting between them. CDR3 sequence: CSVDKTGIEAFF. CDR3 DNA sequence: TGCAGCGTTGACAAGACGGGGATTGAAGCTTTCTTT.

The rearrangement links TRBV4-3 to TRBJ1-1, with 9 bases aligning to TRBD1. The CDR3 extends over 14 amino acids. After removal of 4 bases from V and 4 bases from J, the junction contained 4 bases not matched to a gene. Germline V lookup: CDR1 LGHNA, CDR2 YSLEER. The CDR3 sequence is CASSREGQGTEAFF. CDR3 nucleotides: TGCGCCAGCAGCCGAGAGGGACAGGGCACTGAAGCTTTCTTT.

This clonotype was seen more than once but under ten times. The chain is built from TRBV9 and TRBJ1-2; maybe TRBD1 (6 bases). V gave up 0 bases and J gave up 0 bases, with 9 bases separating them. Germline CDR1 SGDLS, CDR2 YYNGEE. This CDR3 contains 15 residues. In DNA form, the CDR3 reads TGTGCCAGCAGCGTAGATTGGACAGCTAACTATGGCTACACCTTC. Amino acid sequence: CASSVDWTANYGYTF.

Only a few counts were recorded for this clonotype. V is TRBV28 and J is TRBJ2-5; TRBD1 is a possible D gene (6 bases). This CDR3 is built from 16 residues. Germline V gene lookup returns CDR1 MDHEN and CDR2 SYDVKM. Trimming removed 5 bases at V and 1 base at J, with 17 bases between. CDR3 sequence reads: CASSKSQGSSQETQYF. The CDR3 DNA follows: TGTGCCAGCAGTAAAAGTCAGGGGTCGTCCCAAGAGACCCAGTACTTC.

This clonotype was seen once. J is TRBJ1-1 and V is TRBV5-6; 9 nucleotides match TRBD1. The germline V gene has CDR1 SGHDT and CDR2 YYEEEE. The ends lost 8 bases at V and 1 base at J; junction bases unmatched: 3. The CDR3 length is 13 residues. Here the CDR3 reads CASRGQGNTEAFF. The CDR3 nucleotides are TGTGCCAGTAGGGGACAGGGGAACACTGAAGCTTTCTTT.

The CDR3 DNA follows: TGTGCCAGCAGCCACTGGACGGCTGACCTGAACACTGAAGCTTTCTTT. This encodes CASSHWTADLNTEAFF. The chain employs TRBV7-6 and TRBJ1-1; no definite D call. The V and J ends lost 5 bases and 0 bases respectively, with 16 bases between them. CDR3 length equals 16 residues. Germline values: CDR1 SGHVS, CDR2 FNYEAQ.

The CDR3: CASSYSMMGQGGGYTF. CDR3 DNA sequence: TGTGCCAGCAGTTACTCAATGATGGGACAGGGTGGTGGCTACACCTTC. V and J are TRBV6-5 and TRBJ1-2; 9 positions agree with TRBD1. V gave up 0 bases and J gave up 7 bases; unmatched junction bases: 9. The CDR3 spans 16 residues. Germline V lookup: CDR1 MNHEY, CDR2 SVGAGI.